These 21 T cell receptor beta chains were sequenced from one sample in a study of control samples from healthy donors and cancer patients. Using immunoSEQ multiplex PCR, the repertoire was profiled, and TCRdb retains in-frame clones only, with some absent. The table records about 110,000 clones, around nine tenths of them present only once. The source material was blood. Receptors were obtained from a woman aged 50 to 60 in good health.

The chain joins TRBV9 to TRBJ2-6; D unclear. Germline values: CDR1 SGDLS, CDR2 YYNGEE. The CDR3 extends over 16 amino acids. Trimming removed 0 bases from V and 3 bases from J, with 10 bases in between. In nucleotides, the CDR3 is TGTGCCAGCAGCGTAGACGGATCGGTTGGGGCCAACGTCCTGACTTTC. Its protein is CASSVDGSVGANVLTF.

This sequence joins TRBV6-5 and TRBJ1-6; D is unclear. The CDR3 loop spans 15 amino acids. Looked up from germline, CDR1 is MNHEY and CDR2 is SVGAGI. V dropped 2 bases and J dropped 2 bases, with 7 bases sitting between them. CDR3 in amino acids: CASSYGDTYNSPLHF. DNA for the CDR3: TGTGCCAGCAGTTACGGGGATACCTATAATTCACCCCTCCACTTT.

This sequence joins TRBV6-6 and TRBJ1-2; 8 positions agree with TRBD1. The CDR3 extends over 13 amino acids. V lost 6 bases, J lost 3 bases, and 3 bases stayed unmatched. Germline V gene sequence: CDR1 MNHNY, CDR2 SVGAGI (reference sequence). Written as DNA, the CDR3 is TGTGCCAGCAGCTTGACAGGGGACTATGGCTACACCTTC. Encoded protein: CASSLTGDYGYTF.

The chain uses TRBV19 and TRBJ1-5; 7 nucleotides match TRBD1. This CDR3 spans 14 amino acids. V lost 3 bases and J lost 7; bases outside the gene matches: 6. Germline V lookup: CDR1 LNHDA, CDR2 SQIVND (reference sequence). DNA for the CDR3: TGTGCCAGTAGTATTGGGAGACAGGGACAGCCCCAGCATTTT. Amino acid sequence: CASSIGRQGQPQHF.

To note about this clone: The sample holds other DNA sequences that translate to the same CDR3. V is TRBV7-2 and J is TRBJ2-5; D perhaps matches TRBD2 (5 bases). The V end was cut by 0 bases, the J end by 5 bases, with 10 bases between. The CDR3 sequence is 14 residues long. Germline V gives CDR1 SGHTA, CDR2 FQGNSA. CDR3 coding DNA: TGTGCCAGCAGCTTAGCTGGCCGGGGTGAGACCCAGTACTTC. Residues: CASSLAGRGETQYF.

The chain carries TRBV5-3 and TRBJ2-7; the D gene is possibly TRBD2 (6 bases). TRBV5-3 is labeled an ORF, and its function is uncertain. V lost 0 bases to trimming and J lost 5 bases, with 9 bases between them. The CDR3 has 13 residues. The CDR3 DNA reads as TGTGCCAGAAGCTTGGCGGGGAGGAACGAGCAGTACGTC. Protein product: CARSLAGRNEQYV.

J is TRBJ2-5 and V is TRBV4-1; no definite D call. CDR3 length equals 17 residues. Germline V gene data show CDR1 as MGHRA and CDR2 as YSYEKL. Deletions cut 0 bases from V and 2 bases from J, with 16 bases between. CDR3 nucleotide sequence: TGCGCCAGCAGCCAAGATACGGGCAGCCTCGGGCAAGAGACCCAGTACTTC. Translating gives CASSQDTGSLGQETQYF.

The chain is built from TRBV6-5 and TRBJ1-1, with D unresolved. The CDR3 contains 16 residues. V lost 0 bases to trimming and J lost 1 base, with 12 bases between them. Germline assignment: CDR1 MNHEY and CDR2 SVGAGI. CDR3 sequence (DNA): TGTGCCAGCAGTTACTCTATTGGACGGTCGAACACTGAAGCTTTCTTT. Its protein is CASSYSIGRSNTEAFF.

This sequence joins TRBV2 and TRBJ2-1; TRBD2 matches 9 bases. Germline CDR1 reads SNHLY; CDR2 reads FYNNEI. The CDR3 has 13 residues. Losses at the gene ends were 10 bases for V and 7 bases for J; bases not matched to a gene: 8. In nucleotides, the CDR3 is TGTGCCACCCCGGGTAGCGGGAGAAATGAGCAGTTCTTC. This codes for CATPGSGRNEQFF.

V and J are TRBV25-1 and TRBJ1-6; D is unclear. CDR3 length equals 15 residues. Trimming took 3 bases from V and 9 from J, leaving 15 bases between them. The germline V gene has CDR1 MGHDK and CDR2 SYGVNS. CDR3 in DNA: TGTGCCAGCAGTGATAGCCCCTTCCCGATTTCACCCCTCCACTTT. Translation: CASSDSPFPISPLHF.

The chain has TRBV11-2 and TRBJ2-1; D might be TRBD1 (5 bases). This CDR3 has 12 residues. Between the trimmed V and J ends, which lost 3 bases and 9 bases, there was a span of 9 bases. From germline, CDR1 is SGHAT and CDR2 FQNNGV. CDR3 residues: CASSFQGVEQFF. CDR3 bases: TGTGCCAGCAGCTTTCAAGGGGTTGAGCAGTTCTTC. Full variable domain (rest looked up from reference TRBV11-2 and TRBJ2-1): EAGVAQSPRYKIIEKRQSVAFWCNPISGHATLYWYQQILGQGPKLLIQFQNNGVVDDSQLPKDRFSAERLKGVDSTLKIQPAKLEDSAVYLCASSFQGVEQFFGPGTRLTVL.

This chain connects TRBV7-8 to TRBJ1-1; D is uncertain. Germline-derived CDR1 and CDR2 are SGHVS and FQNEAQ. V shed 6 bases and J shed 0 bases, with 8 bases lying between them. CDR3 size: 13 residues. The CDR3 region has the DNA TGTGCCAGCAGTAGTTTTCTGAACACTGAAGCTTTCTTT. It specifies CASSSFLNTEAFF. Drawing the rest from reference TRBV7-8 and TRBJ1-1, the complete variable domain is GAGVSQSPRYKVAKRGQDVALRCDPISGHVSLFWYQQALGQGPEFLTYFQNEAQLDKSGLPSDRFFAERPEGSVSTLKIQRTQQEDSAVYLCASSSFLNTEAFFGQGTRLTVV.

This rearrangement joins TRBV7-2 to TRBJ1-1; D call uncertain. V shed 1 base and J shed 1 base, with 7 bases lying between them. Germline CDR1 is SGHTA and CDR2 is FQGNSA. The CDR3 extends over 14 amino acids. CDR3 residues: CASSLGVWNTEAFF. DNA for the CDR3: TGTGCCAGCAGCTTAGGGGTTTGGAACACTGAAGCTTTCTTT.

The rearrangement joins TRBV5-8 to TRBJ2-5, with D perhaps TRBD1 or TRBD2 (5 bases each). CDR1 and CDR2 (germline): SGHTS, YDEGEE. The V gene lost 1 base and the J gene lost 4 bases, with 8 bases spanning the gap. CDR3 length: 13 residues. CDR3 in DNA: TGTGCCAGCAGCTTGTATGGGACAGAGACCCAGTACTTC. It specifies CASSLYGTETQYF.

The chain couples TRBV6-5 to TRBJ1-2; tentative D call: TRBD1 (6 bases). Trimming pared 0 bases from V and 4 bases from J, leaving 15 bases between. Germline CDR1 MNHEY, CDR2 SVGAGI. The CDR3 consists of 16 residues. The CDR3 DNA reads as TGTGCCAGCAGTTACTCCCCCAGAACAGGGAGCTATGGCTACACCTTC. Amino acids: CASSYSPRTGSYGYTF.

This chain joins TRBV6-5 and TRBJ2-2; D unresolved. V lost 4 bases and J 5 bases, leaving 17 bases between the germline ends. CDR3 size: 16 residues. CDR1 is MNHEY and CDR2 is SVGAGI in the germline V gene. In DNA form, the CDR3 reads TGTGCCAGCAGTTCCCGACCTAAAGTTAAGACCGGGGAGCTGTTTTTT. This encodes CASSSRPKVKTGELFF.

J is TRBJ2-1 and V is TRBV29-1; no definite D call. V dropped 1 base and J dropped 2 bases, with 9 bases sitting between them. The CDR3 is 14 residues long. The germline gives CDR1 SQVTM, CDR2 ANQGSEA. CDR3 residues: CSVEARLAYNEQFF. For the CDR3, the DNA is TGCAGCGTTGAAGCCCGCCTGGCCTACAATGAGCAGTTCTTC.

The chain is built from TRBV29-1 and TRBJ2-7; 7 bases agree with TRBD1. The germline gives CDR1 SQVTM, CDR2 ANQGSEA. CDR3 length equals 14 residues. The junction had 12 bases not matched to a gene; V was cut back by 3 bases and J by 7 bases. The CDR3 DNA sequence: TGCAGCGTTGAGTACCGGGACAGTCCTCTAGAGCAGTACTTC. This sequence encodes CSVEYRDSPLEQYF.

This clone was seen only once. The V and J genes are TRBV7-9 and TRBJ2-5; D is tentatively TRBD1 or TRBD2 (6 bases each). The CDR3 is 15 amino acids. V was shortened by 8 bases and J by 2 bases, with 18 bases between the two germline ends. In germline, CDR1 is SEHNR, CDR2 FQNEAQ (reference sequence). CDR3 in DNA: TGTGCCAGCGGCGACCGGAGGGGGAATCAAGAGACCCAGTACTTC. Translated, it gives CASGDRRGNQETQYF.

CDR3 sequence: CASSSPLRFPGESVNEQFF. Written as DNA, the CDR3 is TGTGCCAGCAGTTCACCCCTTAGATTCCCGGGCGAGAGCGTTAATGAGCAGTTCTTC. The chain is built from TRBV27 and TRBJ2-1, with no clear D. The CDR3 extends over 19 amino acids. V lost 4 bases, J lost 7 bases, and 29 bases lay in between. The V gene's germline CDR1 is MNHEY and CDR2 SMNVEV (reference sequence).

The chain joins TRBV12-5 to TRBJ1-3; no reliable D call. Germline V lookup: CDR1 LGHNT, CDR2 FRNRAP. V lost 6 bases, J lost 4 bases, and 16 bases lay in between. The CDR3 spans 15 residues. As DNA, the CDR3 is TGTGCTAGTGGCCAAACGGGGTTTAGGGGAAACACCATATATTTT. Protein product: CASGQTGFRGNTIYF.